These 9 T cell receptor beta chains came from one sample sequenced in a study of T cell changes during pregnancy in multiple sclerosis. The assay was immunoSEQ multiplex PCR, and TCRdb's table has in-frame clones only and misses some. The table has 100,000 or so clones, approximately 91% seen once. Sample: peripheral blood, taken in the second trimester of pregnancy. Every receptor here comes from a female donor with multiple sclerosis, enrolled in a pregnancy study.

The V gene is TRBV28, the J gene TRBJ2-5; 8 nucleotides match TRBD1. V shed 2 bases and J 4 bases; nucleotides not matched to a gene: 6. The CDR3 extends over 15 amino acids. Germline V CDR1 and CDR2: MDHEN, SYDVKM. CDR3 loop: CASSLPGGAVETQYF. In DNA, the CDR3 is TGTGCCAGCAGTTTACCAGGGGGCGCGGTAGAGACCCAGTACTTC.

The V call is TRBV6-1, the J call TRBJ2-3, with 8 positions matching TRBD2. CDR1 is MNHNS and CDR2 is SASEGT in the germline V gene. With 2 bases clipped from V and 4 bases from J, the junction kept 8 bases outside the gene matches. The CDR3 has 16 residues. The CDR3, as DNA: TGTGCCAGCAGTGAATCGAGCGGGAGTTTTGCAGATACGCAGTATTTT. Encoded protein: CASSESSGSFADTQYF.

The rearrangement joins TRBV10-1 to TRBJ2-1, with D tentatively TRBD2 (5 bases). This CDR3 spans 14 amino acids. V was clipped by 6 bases and J by 6 bases, with 15 bases between them. CDR1 is WNHNN, CDR2 SYGVQD, per germline (reference sequence). The CDR3 is CASRTEGRSNEQFF. The CDR3 coding sequence is TGCGCCAGCAGGACCGAGGGCCGGTCCAATGAGCAGTTCTTC.

The chain is built from TRBV19 and TRBJ1-3, with 9 nucleotides matching TRBD1. V shed 8 bases and J 0 bases; nucleotides not matched to a gene: 8. Germline loops: CDR1 LNHDA, CDR2 SQIVND (reference sequence). This CDR3 comprises 16 residues. The CDR3 DNA reads as TGTGCCAGTGGGACAGGGAACCTACTCTCTGGAAACACCATATATTTT. Protein product: CASGTGNLLSGNTIYF.

The table lists this clone with a count of one. The J gene is TRBJ2-7, the V gene TRBV28, with D possibly matching TRBD1 (6 bases). Trimming took off 5 bases at V and 2 bases at J, with 16 bases between the two ends. CDR1 is MDHEN, CDR2 SYDVKM, per germline. CDR3 length equals 15 residues. As DNA, the CDR3 is TGTGCCAGCAGTCCCCCACAGGGAGCCGCCTACGAGCAGTACTTC. It encodes CASSPPQGAAYEQYF.

The genes are TRBV5-1 and TRBJ2-5; 14 bases map to TRBD2. V trimming: 3 bases; J trimming: 6 bases; junction bases outside the gene matches: 16. Germline V gene sequence: CDR1 SGHRS, CDR2 YFSETQ. The CDR3 consists of 19 residues. CDR3 nucleotides: TGCGCCAGCAGCTCCGGGACTAGCGGGAGTCCTCTGGCGGGAAAGACCCAGTACTTC. It is translated as CASSSGTSGSPLAGKTQYF.

The rearrangement uses TRBV18 and TRBJ2-1; 10 nucleotides agree with TRBD2. With V trimmed by 1 base and J by 5 bases, 8 bases remained unmatched. The CDR3 is 17 amino acids. CDR1 and CDR2 from the germline V gene are KGHSH and LQKENI. The chain's CDR3 is CASSPQGTSGNDNEQFF. The CDR3 DNA sequence: TGTGCCAGCTCACCACAGGGCACTAGCGGGAATGACAATGAGCAGTTCTTC.

Only one count was recorded for this clone. V and J are TRBV10-3 and TRBJ1-4, with a possible D match to TRBD1 (6 bases). The CDR3 consists of 12 residues. V was shortened by 10 bases and J by 4 bases, with 10 bases between the two germline ends. CDR1 ENHRY and CDR2 SYGVKD come from the germline V gene. The CDR3 region is CATGQFNEKLFF. CDR3 DNA sequence: TGTGCCACAGGACAGTTTAATGAAAAACTGTTTTTT.

V gene TRBV5-1 combines with J gene TRBJ2-6; D uncertain. Trimming stripped 4 bases from V and 0 bases from J, with 14 bases between. From germline, CDR1 is SGHRS and CDR2 YFSETQ. The CDR3 runs 17 residues. In DNA form, the CDR3 reads TGCGCCAGCAGCGTACTCTCCCTCGGCTCTGGGGCCAACGTCCTGACTTTC. Amino acids: CASSVLSLGSGANVLTF. Supplemented by reference TRBV5-1 and TRBJ2-6, the full variable domain reads KAGVTQTPRYLIKTRGQQVTLSCSPISGHRSVSWYQQTPGQGLQFLFEYFSETQRNKGNFPGRFSGRQFSNSRSEMNVSTLELGDSALYLCASSVLSLGSGANVLTFGAGSRLTVL.